What follows describes a single T cell receptor beta chain. Its antigen is currently unknown. The sample originates from a study of cytomegalovirus exposure and HLA in healthy donors. Overall study findings and caveats: TRBV6-2, TRBV6-3 and some other V segments were unresolvable in 87-base-pair reads. DRB1 had the most TCR associations and HLA-C the fewest, a later analysis found, with rates varying by HLA locus. The records held CMV serostatus as the only immune exposure information.

Germline V gene lookup returns CDR1 LNHDA and CDR2 SQIVND (reference sequence). This CDR3 has 13 residues. V lost 5 bases to trimming and J lost 3 bases, with 8 bases between them. It was with 60 Vbeta and 13 Jbeta primers that the PCR ran. TCRdb's table, derived via immunoSEQ multiplex PCR, lists solely in-frame clones and lacks some. The table has approximately 32,000 clones, roughly three quarters seen once; the top ten hold 7.5% to 8.5%. This TCR derives from a woman aged 25-40 years in good health and CMV-seropositive. The chain uses TRBV19 and TRBJ1-5, with a weak D call TRBD1 (6 bases). Sequencing was carried out using PBMCs. CDR3 amino acids: CASSGQYNQPQHF. In DNA, the CDR3 is TGTGCCAGTAGTGGACAGTACAATCAGCCCCAGCATTTT.